The TCR beta chain described here comes from a study of regulatory T cells in long-lasting Graves disease. The CDR3 is 15 amino acids. Trimming cost V 3 bases and J 16 bases, with 25 bases left between them. Germline loops: CDR1 DFQATT, CDR2 SNEGSKA (reference sequence). Noted time point: newly diagnosed GD, antithyroid drugs for less than 3 months. From PBMCs, RNA was extracted and then used to make the TCR library. Building the TCR beta libraries relied on iRepertoire HTBI primers, and CDR3 regions underwent Arm-PCR. MiXCR was run by TCRdb on the multiplex PCR reads, yielding one entry per CDR3 protein. The sample has about 620,000 distinct CDR3 sequences, 15% to 20% seen once. These data were likewise used in another study, on T cells in Graves' hyperthyroidism and ophthalmopathy. Per that paper: A lack of ophthalmopathy progression within 18 months defined stable Graves' hyperthyroidism. Uncontrolled infections, other autoimmune diseases, pregnancy or lactation led to exclusion of patients. Most thyroid-expanded clonotypes above 0.001 were also found in blood.

The receptor was derived from a woman aged 25 to 39 with Graves disease. This chain connects TRBV20-1 to TRBJ1-6; D possibly corresponds to TRBD1 (6 bases). The specimen comprised peripheral blood mononuclear cells (PBMCs), sampled at new diagnosis, from a patient treated with antithyroid drugs. In nucleotides, the CDR3 is TGCAGTGCTAGCCCCAACCCCGGGGGGGCGGGCCTTCTCCACTTT. Translating gives CSASPNPGGAGLLHF.